The 11 T cell receptor beta chains presented below share a single source sample, sequenced in a study of read filtering for tumor transcriptome and immune sequencing. This library used about 360 ng RNA and molecular barcoded adaptors spanning alpha/delta and beta/gamma chains. MiXCR, applied by TCRdb to the reads, yields one record per CDR3 protein. The sample carries 30,000 to 40,000 distinct CDR3 sequences, roughly 13% recorded once. Sequenced sample: a population of CD138-negative cells sorted from bone marrow. These receptors came from a donor at least 40 years old with multiple myeloma.

This clonotype appeared many times. CDR3 nucleotide sequence: TGTGCCAGCAGTTCCACAGGGGACTATGGCTACACCTTC. Amino acids: CASSSTGDYGYTF. The genes are TRBV12-3 or TRBV12-4 and TRBJ1-2; 7 bases fit TRBD1. The V segment lost 4 bases and the J segment 3 bases; nucleotides outside the gene matches: 2. The CDR3 is 13 amino acids.

Only one count was recorded for this clonotype. A much larger clone lies a single base off, so this may be a read error. In this CDR3 the conserved last residue, phenylalanine or tryptophan, is missing, so a read error is likely. This chain uses TRBV5-1 with TRBJ1-5, with 7 bases fitting TRBD1. This CDR3 contains 15 residues. The V and J ends lost 0 bases and 7 bases, in that order; junction bases with no gene match: 7. CDR1 is SGHRS and CDR2 is YFSETQ in the germline V gene. The CDR3 DNA sequence: TGCGCCAGCAGCTTGGCAGGGGGGTCAGTCCAGCCCCAGCATCTT. Translated: CASSLAGGSVQPQHL.

Regarding this clonotype: Relative to the germline gene, one junction end is altered; a read error may explain this. The chain employs TRBV10-3 and TRBJ1-1, with D possibly matching TRBD1 (5 bases). Germline values: CDR1 ENHRY, CDR2 SYGVKD. The length of the CDR3 is 13 residues. The CDR3 is CAIRDLHSTEAFF. In DNA form, the CDR3 reads TGTGCAATCAGGGACCTTCATTCGACTGAAGCTTTCTTT.

Ten or more counts support this clonotype. The CDR3 is CASKKGTNYGYTF. For the CDR3, the DNA is TGTGCCAGCAAGAAAGGAACTAACTATGGCTACACCTTC. This chain joins TRBV28 and TRBJ1-2; no reliable D call. This CDR3 has 13 amino acids. Trimming shortened V by 7 bases and J by 0 bases, and 9 bases separated the two germline ends. The V gene's germline CDR1 is MDHEN and CDR2 SYDVKM.

In its sample, this clonotype was seen many times. The gene calls are TRBV5-1 and TRBJ1-1; 9 nucleotides align to TRBD1. With V trimmed by 4 bases and J by 7 bases, 11 bases remained unmatched. The CDR3 spans 15 residues. Germline loops: CDR1 SGHRS, CDR2 YFSETQ. The CDR3 reads CASSTEQGAFGEAFF. CDR3 sequence (DNA): TGCGCCAGCAGCACGGAACAGGGGGCGTTCGGTGAAGCTTTCTTT.

This clonotype has a handful of counts. This may arise from a read error, as a much more abundant clone is one base away. J is TRBJ2-7 and V is TRBV29-1, with 8 bases matching TRBD1. Germline CDR1 is SQVTM and CDR2 is ANQGSEA. The CDR3 is made up of 14 amino acids. CDR3 sequence (DNA): TGCAGCGCCCCGGGACAGGTCAGCTCCTACGGGCAGTACTTC. It encodes CSAPGQVSSYGQYF.

By sample fraction, this clonotype is medium-sized. V is TRBV9 and J is TRBJ2-2; the D call may be TRBD1 or TRBD2 (5 bases each). The CDR3 has 16 amino acids. Per the germline V gene, CDR1 is SGDLS and CDR2 is YYNGEE. V gave up 5 bases and J gave up 4 bases, with 18 bases separating them. Here the CDR3 reads CASRGTGEILTGELFF. The CDR3 DNA reads as TGTGCCAGCAGGGGGACCGGGGAGATTCTCACCGGGGAGCTGTTTTTT.

This clonotype was detected ten times or more. The chain couples TRBV7-3 to TRBJ2-1; TRBD1 matches 7 bases. The germline V gene encodes CDR1 SGHTA and CDR2 FQGTGA. The CDR3 is 13 residues long. J was trimmed by 5 bases and V by 3 bases; bases with no gene match: 1. CDR3 region: CASSFTGDNEQFF. In nucleotides, the CDR3 is TGTGCCAGCAGCTTCACAGGGGACAATGAGCAGTTCTTC. Filled out from reference TRBV7-3 and TRBJ2-1, the complete variable domain reads GAGVSQTPSNKVTEKGKYVELRCDPISGHTALYWYRQSLGQGPEFLIYFQGTGAADDSGLPNDRFFAVRPEGSVSTLKIQRTERGDSAVYLCASSFTGDNEQFFGPGTRLTVL.

This clonotype was seen repeatedly, ten times or more. The chain carries TRBV5-1 and TRBJ2-7; TRBD2 matches at 11 bases. The junction had 5 bases not matched to a gene; V was cut back by 3 bases and J by 3 bases. The V gene's germline CDR1 is SGHRS and CDR2 YFSETQ. The CDR3 length is 15 residues. This chain's CDR3 is CASSSLAGGIYEQYF. DNA for the CDR3: TGCGCCAGCAGCTCCTTAGCGGGGGGGATCTACGAGCAGTACTTC. The entire variable domain, with the rest obtained from reference TRBV5-1 and TRBJ2-7, is as follows: KAGVTQTPRYLIKTRGQQVTLSCSPISGHRSVSWYQQTPGQGLQFLFEYFSETQRNKGNFPGRFSGRQFSNSRSEMNVSTLELGDSALYLCASSSLAGGIYEQYFGPGTRLTVT.

The chain carries TRBV27 and TRBJ1-1; D gene uncertain. The germline V and J ends were trimmed by 6 bases and 5 bases, with 16 bases remaining between them. Germline loops: CDR1 MNHEY, CDR2 SMNVEV (reference sequence). This CDR3 comprises 14 residues. CDR3 DNA sequence: TGTGCCAGCAGACGACCCGGGCTAGAAACTGAAGCTTTCTTT. Translating it yields CASRRPGLETEAFF.

Notes on this clonotype: Since a much larger clone is just one base distant, this may be a read error. CDR3 region: CASNPGYGSANTRELFF. CDR3 DNA sequence: TGTGCCAGCAATCCAGGGTACGGATCGGCCAACACCCGGGAGCTGTTTTTT. The chain is built from TRBV27 and TRBJ2-2; TRBD1 is a possible D gene (5 bases). CDR3 length: 17 residues. Germline values: CDR1 MNHEY, CDR2 SMNVEV (reference sequence).